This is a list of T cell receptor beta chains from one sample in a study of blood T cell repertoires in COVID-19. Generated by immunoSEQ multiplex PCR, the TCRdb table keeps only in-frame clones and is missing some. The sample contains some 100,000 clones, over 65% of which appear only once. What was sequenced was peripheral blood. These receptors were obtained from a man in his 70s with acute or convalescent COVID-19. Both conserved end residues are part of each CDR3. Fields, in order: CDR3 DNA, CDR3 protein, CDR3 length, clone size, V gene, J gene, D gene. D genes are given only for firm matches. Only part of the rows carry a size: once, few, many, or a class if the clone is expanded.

CDR3nt: TGTGCCAGCAGCCTCCAGGGGGCATCCTACAATGAGCAGTTCTTC; CDR3aa: CASSLQGASYNEQFF; len: 15; abundance: -; v_gene: TRBV6-5; j_gene: TRBJ2-1; d_gene: TRBD1
CDR3nt: TGTGCCAGCAGTGAAAGACAGGTCTATGGCTACACCTTC; CDR3aa: CASSERQVYGYTF; len: 13; abundance: -; v_gene: TRBV2; j_gene: TRBJ1-2; d_gene: -
CDR3nt: TGTGCCAGCAGCACAGACAGGTGGAGCTCCTACAATGAGCAGTTCTTC; CDR3aa: CASSTDRWSSYNEQFF; len: 16; abundance: -; v_gene: TRBV9; j_gene: TRBJ2-1; d_gene: -
CDR3nt: TGTGCCAGTAGTTCGGGACAGGGTTATGGTGAGCAGTTCTTC; CDR3aa: CASSSGQGYGEQFF; len: 14; abundance: -; v_gene: TRBV19; j_gene: TRBJ2-1; d_gene: TRBD1
CDR3nt: TGTGCCAGCAGCCCACGTCTCTTGGGAGGCGAGCAGTACTTC; CDR3aa: CASSPRLLGGEQYF; len: 14; abundance: -; v_gene: TRBV5-6; j_gene: TRBJ2-7; d_gene: -
CDR3nt: TGCGCCAGCAGCTCTGGCCCTGCCTACGAGCAGTACTTC; CDR3aa: CASSSGPAYEQYF; len: 13; abundance: -; v_gene: TRBV5-1; j_gene: TRBJ2-7; d_gene: -
CDR3nt: TGTGCCAGCAGTGAGCGCGGGGGGGCGAACACTGAAGCTTTCTTT; CDR3aa: CASSERGGANTEAFF; len: 15; abundance: once; v_gene: TRBV28; j_gene: TRBJ1-1; d_gene: -
CDR3nt: TGCGCCAGCAGCTTCAGCCTAGCGGGGGACAATGAGCAGTTCTTC; CDR3aa: CASSFSLAGDNEQFF; len: 15; abundance: few; v_gene: TRBV5-1; j_gene: TRBJ2-1; d_gene: TRBD2
CDR3nt: TGTGCCAGCTCACCAGCGGGAGGGCCGGAGACAGATACGCAGTATTTT; CDR3aa: CASSPAGGPETDTQYF; len: 16; abundance: -; v_gene: TRBV18; j_gene: TRBJ2-3; d_gene: TRBD2
CDR3nt: TGTGCCAGCAGCTTATTATCGGGACAGGCGAATCAGCCCCAGCATTTT; CDR3aa: CASSLLSGQANQPQHF; len: 16; abundance: -; v_gene: TRBV7-2; j_gene: TRBJ1-5; d_gene: TRBD1
CDR3nt: TGTGCCACCAGCAGGTCCCCCGGGGATGGCTACACCTTC; CDR3aa: CATSRSPGDGYTF; len: 13; abundance: once; v_gene: TRBV15; j_gene: TRBJ1-2; d_gene: -
CDR3nt: TGTGCCAGCAGCGGTTACAACCACAGGGAGGAGCAGTACTTC; CDR3aa: CASSGYNHREEQYF; len: 14; abundance: -; v_gene: TRBV13; j_gene: TRBJ2-7; d_gene: -
CDR3nt: TGTGCCAGCAGCGCACGACTAGAAGTGTGGCACAATGAGCAGTTCTTC; CDR3aa: CASSARLEVWHNEQFF; len: 16; abundance: -; v_gene: TRBV9; j_gene: TRBJ2-1; d_gene: -
CDR3nt: TGTGCCAGCAGCTTTCAGATACTCCGGGACAAGGCTGGGGAGCTGTTTTTT; CDR3aa: CASSFQILRDKAGELFF; len: 17; abundance: -; v_gene: TRBV5-6; j_gene: TRBJ2-2; d_gene: -
CDR3nt: TGCGCCAGCAGCCCCACAGGAACCCAGAACACTGAAGCTTTCTTT; CDR3aa: CASSPTGTQNTEAFF; len: 15; abundance: -; v_gene: TRBV4-1; j_gene: TRBJ1-1; d_gene: -
CDR3nt: TGTGCCAGCAGCCAAGGGGTTACCGGGGAGCTGTTTTTT; CDR3aa: CASSQGVTGELFF; len: 13; abundance: -; v_gene: TRBV5-6; j_gene: TRBJ2-2; d_gene: -
CDR3nt: TGTGCCTGGAGTAGTACCAGCTCTGGAAACACCATATATTTT; CDR3aa: CAWSSTSSGNTIYF; len: 14; abundance: -; v_gene: TRBV30; j_gene: TRBJ1-3; d_gene: -
CDR3nt: TGTGCCAGCATGGGAACCGGGACAGGGAGGAAAAAACTGTTTTTT; CDR3aa: CASMGTGTGRKKLFF; len: 15; abundance: -; v_gene: TRBV6-5; j_gene: TRBJ1-4; d_gene: TRBD1
CDR3nt: TGCGCCAGCAGTCACCGGGACAGGGGAAGGGGCGAGCAGTACTTC; CDR3aa: CASSHRDRGRGEQYF; len: 15; abundance: -; v_gene: TRBV5-1; j_gene: TRBJ2-7; d_gene: TRBD1
CDR3nt: TGCAGTGCTAGTGCCCCACCGGTCTACGAGCAGTACTTC; CDR3aa: CSASAPPVYEQYF; len: 13; abundance: -; v_gene: TRBV20-1; j_gene: TRBJ2-7; d_gene: -
CDR3nt: TGTGCCTGGAGTTCTACAGGAGCCTATGGCTACACCTTC; CDR3aa: CAWSSTGAYGYTF; len: 13; abundance: -; v_gene: TRBV30; j_gene: TRBJ1-2; d_gene: -
CDR3nt: TGCGCCAGCAGCTATAGGGGAATTGAATCACCCCTCCACTTT; CDR3aa: CASSYRGIESPLHF; len: 14; abundance: -; v_gene: TRBV5-1; j_gene: TRBJ1-6; d_gene: -
CDR3nt: TGTGCCAGCAGCCCCCCGACGCCCGGGGAGACCCAGTACTTC; CDR3aa: CASSPPTPGETQYF; len: 14; abundance: -; v_gene: TRBV7-9; j_gene: TRBJ2-5; d_gene: -
CDR3nt: TGTGCCACCAGCAGAGATTTATTAGCCACCTACGAGCAGTACTTC; CDR3aa: CATSRDLLATYEQYF; len: 15; abundance: few; v_gene: TRBV15; j_gene: TRBJ2-7; d_gene: -
CDR3nt: TGCGCCAGCAGCCCGGTATCGGCTGGAAACACCATATATTTT; CDR3aa: CASSPVSAGNTIYF; len: 14; abundance: -; v_gene: TRBV5-1; j_gene: TRBJ1-3; d_gene: -
CDR3nt: TGTGCCAGCAGTTTACTAGCGGGAGTTTCCGGGGAGCTGTTTTTT; CDR3aa: CASSLLAGVSGELFF; len: 15; abundance: -; v_gene: TRBV28; j_gene: TRBJ2-2; d_gene: TRBD2
CDR3nt: TGTGCCAGCAGTTGGGGGACAGTAACACAAGAGACCCAGTACTTC; CDR3aa: CASSWGTVTQETQYF; len: 15; abundance: -; v_gene: TRBV6-9; j_gene: TRBJ2-5; d_gene: TRBD1
CDR3nt: TGTGCCAGCAGTTTATTCGCAGGGATAGAATCACCCCTCCACTTT; CDR3aa: CASSLFAGIESPLHF; len: 15; abundance: -; v_gene: TRBV28; j_gene: TRBJ1-6; d_gene: -
CDR3nt: TGTGCCAGCAGGCCTGGACAGAACACCGGGGAGCTGTTTTTT; CDR3aa: CASRPGQNTGELFF; len: 14; abundance: -; v_gene: TRBV28; j_gene: TRBJ2-2; d_gene: -
CDR3nt: TGTGCCAGCAGTTACTCGCGGGGGACCGCGGCTTTCTTT; CDR3aa: CASSYSRGTAAFF; len: 13; abundance: -; v_gene: TRBV6-5; j_gene: TRBJ1-1; d_gene: -